A selection of T cell receptor beta chains follows, all from one sample in a study of spatial heterogeneity in lung cancer. TCRdb re-analysed the 5' RACE reads in MiXCR, keeping a single row per CDR3 protein. The sample lists 45,000 to 65,000 distinct CDR3 sequences, over 5.5% occurring once. The specimen was PBMCs, collected at surgery. Receptors were obtained from a female donor with early-stage non-small cell lung cancer. Each CDR3 is given with its conserved first and last residue. The D gene is left open where the match is weak. Size is omitted from some rows. Given values are once, few, many or a class for expanded clones.

many,.,TRBJ2-7,TRBV12-5,CASGPTIREQYF,TGTGCTAGTGGCCCGACAATTCGCGAGCAGTACTTC
many,TRBD1,TRBJ2-1,TRBV28,CASGTGGSYNEQFF,TGTGCCAGCGGAACAGGGGGATCCTACAATGAGCAGTTCTTC
many,TRBD1,TRBJ2-1,TRBV20-1,CSANTGVEQFF,TGCAGTGCAAATACAGGGGTCGAGCAGTTCTTC
many,.,TRBJ1-2,TRBV7-3,CASSFFGTDRIYGYTF,TGTGCCAGCAGCTTTTTTGGGACGGACAGAATCTATGGCTACACCTTC
many,.,TRBJ2-4,TRBV12-3/TRBV12-4,CASSAGTELAKNIQYF,TGTGCCAGCAGTGCAGGGACCGAGCTAGCCAAAAACATTCAGTACTTC
many,.,TRBJ2-3,TRBV7-8,CASSLIGRADTQYF,TGTGCCAGCAGCTTAATCGGCAGGGCCGATACGCAGTATTTT
many,TRBD2,TRBJ2-7,TRBV7-8,CASTLVAGVQSYEQYF,TGTGCCAGCACCCTAGTCGCGGGGGTACAGTCCTACGAGCAGTACTTC
many,.,TRBJ2-3,TRBV20-1,CSARFWVTDTQYF,TGCAGTGCTAGATTCTGGGTCACAGATACGCAGTATTTT
many,TRBD1,TRBJ2-7,TRBV20-1,CSAPGGRYEQYF,TGCAGTGCCCCAGGGGGTAGGTACGAGCAGTACTTC
many,.,TRBJ1-4,TRBV11-2,CASSLGGPGDEKLFF,TGTGCCAGCAGCTTGGGGGGACCGGGGGATGAAAAACTGTTTTTT
.,.,TRBJ2-2,TRBV9,CANSDPRQDPGELFF,TGTGCCAACAGCGATCCGCGACAAGACCCCGGGGAGCTGTTTTTT
.,.,TRBJ1-3,TRBV5-1,CASSLERAGSGNTIYF,TGCGCCAGCAGCTTGGAGAGGGCCGGCTCTGGAAACACCATATATTTT
many,TRBD2,TRBJ2-3,TRBV10-3,CAISLAGGRVDTQYF,TGTGCCATCAGCTTAGCGGGGGGTCGAGTAGATACGCAGTATTTT
few,.,TRBJ2-1,TRBV20-1,CSAGRESSYNEQFF,TGCAGTGCTGGGCGGGAAAGCTCCTACAATGAGCAGTTCTTC
many,.,TRBJ2-5,TRBV28,CASSPHGVWETQYF,TGTGCCAGCAGTCCACACGGGGTGTGGGAGACCCAGTACTTC
many,.,TRBJ1-4,TRBV28,CASSLRGSNEKLFF,TGTGCCAGCAGTTTAAGGGGATCTAATGAAAAACTGTTTTTT
few,.,TRBJ2-2,TRBV7-8,CASSQGHSNTGELFF,TGTGCCAGCAGCCAAGGTCACTCGAACACCGGGGAGCTGTTTTTT
many,.,TRBJ1-6,TRBV6-5,CASSYRQSYNSPLHF,TGTGCCAGCAGTTACAGACAGAGTTATAATTCACCCCTCCACTTT
many,TRBD2,TRBJ2-3,TRBV24-1,CATSDPFGLILAEDTQYF,TGTGCCACCAGTGACCCCTTCGGATTAATTCTAGCGGAAGATACGCAGTATTTT
many,.,TRBJ2-1,TRBV7-2,CASSFLPRTESNEQFF,TGTGCCAGCAGCTTTCTACCCAGGACTGAGTCCAATGAGCAGTTCTTC
many,.,TRBJ2-3,TRBV24-1,CATSDGQGILSTDTQYF,TGTGCCACCAGTGATGGGCAGGGGATCTTAAGCACAGATACGCAGTATTTT
few,TRBD2,TRBJ2-3,TRBV3-1,CASAGGIGGLSTDTQYF,TGTGCCAGCGCGGGGGGAATTGGGGGCCTGAGCACAGATACGCAGTATTTT
few,.,TRBJ2-1,TRBV4-2,CASSQIIGDSGHEQFF,TGTGCCAGCAGCCAAATAATCGGGGATTCTGGGCATGAGCAGTTCTTC
many,.,TRBJ2-7,TRBV28,CASSPTYEQYF,TGTGCCAGCAGTCCCACCTACGAGCAGTACTTC
many,TRBD2,TRBJ2-1,TRBV4-3,CASSQDLAVPYNEQFF,TGCGCCAGCAGCCAAGACCTAGCGGTGCCCTACAATGAGCAGTTCTTC
.,.,TRBJ1-1,TRBV7-6,CASSFQSYTEAFF,TGTGCCAGCAGCTTCCAATCCTACACTGAGGCTTTCTTT